These 26 T cell receptor beta chains were all obtained from the same sample, sequenced in a study of response to subunit inactivated influenza vaccine. TCRdb recomputed calls from the RT-PCR reads with MiXCR, one row per CDR3 protein. The data contain 550,000 to 650,000 distinct CDR3 sequences, about an eighth of them seen just once; the ten biggest clones take up about 9.4%. The specimen comprised PBMCs from blood, sampled on the day of vaccination. The receptors originated from a man aged 45 to 65 who received an inactivated influenza vaccine.

The chain carries TRBV7-9 and TRBJ2-7, with 10 bases lining up with TRBD2. The ends lost 2 bases at V and 0 bases at J; junction bases unmatched: 4. This CDR3 comprises 16 residues. Germline V CDR1 and CDR2: SEHNR, FQNEAQ (reference sequence). In DNA, the CDR3 is TGTGCCAGCAGCTTAACTAGCGGGGCAAGCTCCTACGAGCAGTACTTC. Its translation is CASSLTSGASSYEQYF.

This clonotype turned up a few times. The chain recombines TRBV12-3 or TRBV12-4 with TRBJ2-1, with 11 bases lining up with TRBD2. The CDR3 extends over 16 amino acids. Losses at the gene ends were 6 bases for V and 0 bases for J; bases not matched to a gene: 4. CDR3 sequence reads: CASRPGTSGSYNEQFF. The DNA of the CDR3 is TGTGCCAGCAGACCCGGGACTAGCGGCTCCTACAATGAGCAGTTCTTC.

V and J are TRBV6-5 and TRBJ2-7; the D is unclear. V was clipped by 0 bases and J by 2 bases, with 11 bases between them. The germline CDR1 and CDR2 sequences are MNHEY and SVGAGI. The CDR3 is 15 residues long. CDR3 bases: TGTGCCAGCAGTTACTCGATTTGGGGTACCTACGAGCAGTACTTC. Protein: CASSYSIWGTYEQYF.

This clonotype was seen a handful of times. The V and J genes are TRBV6-5 and TRBJ2-7; TRBD1 or TRBD2 may be the D gene (5 bases each). V lost 2 bases, J lost 1 base, and 12 bases lay in between. CDR3 length equals 15 residues. Germline-derived CDR1 and CDR2 are MNHEY and SVGAGI. The CDR3 sequence is CASSYLGDGSYEQYF. For the CDR3, the DNA is TGTGCCAGCAGTTACCTAGGGGACGGTTCCTACGAGCAGTACTTC.

As for this clonotype: This may come from a read error, since a much larger clone is one base off. V and J are TRBV20-1 and TRBJ2-7, with a tentative D call TRBD2 (5 bases). Germline lookup yields CDR1 DFQATT and CDR2 SNEGSKA (reference sequence). There are 16 residues in the CDR3. The DNA for the CDR3 is TGCAGTGCTAGATCGACTACGCCTCACTTCTCCTACGACCAGTACTTC. Translated, it gives CSARSTTPHFSYDQYF.

This clonotype was observed a handful of times. For the CDR3, the DNA is TGTGCCAGCAGCCCTAGCAGGGTTTACGGTAGCGAGCAGTACTTC. Translated: CASSPSRVYGSEQYF. The chain couples TRBV7-2 to TRBJ2-7; D tentatively fits TRBD1 or TRBD2 (5 bases each). Trimming shortened V by 5 bases and J by 6 bases, and 20 bases separated the two germline ends. The length of the CDR3 is 15 residues. In germline, CDR1 is SGHTA, CDR2 FQGNSA.

This clonotype has at least ten counts. The V call is TRBV3-1, the J call TRBJ2-4; maybe TRBD2 (6 bases). Germline CDR1 is LGHDT and CDR2 is YNNKEL (reference sequence). Trimming removed 6 bases from V and 8 bases from J, with 14 bases in between. The CDR3 has 13 amino acids. This CDR3 reads CASRAPSSDIQYF. CDR3 sequence (DNA): TGTGCCAGCAGAGCCCCGTCTAGCGACATTCAGTACTTC.

This clonotype was detected a few times. This chain uses TRBV6-6 with TRBJ1-5; 7 nucleotides match TRBD1. V lost 5 bases, J lost 14 bases, and 12 bases stayed unmatched. The germline V gene encodes CDR1 MNHNY and CDR2 SVGAGI (reference sequence). The CDR3 is made up of 13 amino acids. Written as DNA, the CDR3 is TGTGCCAGCAGTAAGGGCCCGACAGGGAAGGAGCATTTT. This gives the protein CASSKGPTGKEHF.

This clonotype has a handful of counts. The genes are TRBV10-3 and TRBJ2-7; 7 bases line up with TRBD2. Trimming removed 6 bases from V and 2 bases from J; junction bases left unmatched: 10. Germline CDR1 is ENHRY and CDR2 is SYGVKD. The length of the CDR3 is 15 residues. CDR3 coding DNA: TGTGCCATCAGGGGGGGACTACAGCCAACCTACGAGCAGTACTTC. Translated, it gives CAIRGGLQPTYEQYF.

The chain joins TRBV7-2 to TRBJ1-1; D is unresolved. Germline CDR1 and CDR2: SGHTA and FQGNSA. This CDR3 region has 13 residues. The V and J ends lost 0 bases and 8 bases respectively, with 10 bases between them. CDR3 sequence: CASSLATSREAFF. CDR3 in DNA: TGTGCCAGCAGCTTAGCGACTTCGAGGGAAGCTTTCTTT.

This clonotype was found a few times. The CDR3 loop is CASSFRQGADEQYF. In DNA, the CDR3 is TGTGCCAGCAGTTTTAGGCAGGGGGCGGACGAGCAGTACTTC. The chain carries TRBV12-3 or TRBV12-4 and TRBJ2-7; 8 bases line up with TRBD1. This CDR3 has 14 amino acids. Trimming took 3 bases from V and 5 from J; bases not matched to a gene: 6.

V and J are TRBV3-1 and TRBJ2-2; maybe TRBD1 (5 bases). Per the germline V gene, CDR1 is LGHDT and CDR2 is YNNKEL (reference sequence). The germline V and J ends were trimmed by 11 bases and 3 bases, with 25 bases remaining between them. The CDR3 is 17 amino acids. In DNA form, the CDR3 reads TGTGCCTCCTCCAAGCAGGGCCCCGGGTTATACACCGGGGAGCTGTTTTTT. This encodes CASSKQGPGLYTGELFF.

This clonotype showed up just a few times. The rearrangement uses TRBV10-3 and TRBJ2-3; the match to TRBD1 covers 12 bases. Germline values: CDR1 ENHRY, CDR2 SYGVKD. V lost 5 bases, J lost 7 bases, and 4 bases stayed unmatched. This CDR3 has 14 residues. This CDR3 is CAISRGTGGNTQYF. The CDR3 DNA is TGTGCCATCAGTCGGGGGACAGGGGGCAATACGCAGTATTTT.

This chain uses TRBV3-1 with TRBJ2-1; possibly TRBD2 for D (5 bases). Germline V gives CDR1 LGHDT, CDR2 YNNKEL (reference sequence). This CDR3 comprises 15 residues. With 2 bases removed from V and 2 bases from J, the gap between germline ends came to 10 bases. The CDR3 region is CASSQSKRPYNEQFF. DNA of the CDR3: TGTGCCAGCAGCCAATCTAAGCGGCCCTACAATGAGCAGTTCTTC.

This clonotype was detected only a few times. This sequence joins TRBV14 and TRBJ2-5; 7 bases align to TRBD2. Germline V lookup: CDR1 SGHDN, CDR2 FVKESK. This CDR3 contains 18 residues. The V gene end was trimmed by 0 bases and the J gene end by 4 bases; junction bases not matched to a gene: 14. CDR3 coding DNA: TGTGCCAGCAGCCAAGATCTTGGTAGCGGGCCTGGGGGAGAGACCCAGTACTTC. It is translated as CASSQDLGSGPGGETQYF. The entire variable domain, with the rest obtained from reference TRBV14 and TRBJ2-5, is as follows: EAGVTQFPSHSVIEKGQTVTLRCDPISGHDNLYWYRRVMGKEIKFLLHFVKESKQDESGMPNNRFLAERTGGTYSTLKVQPAELEDSGVYFCASSQDLGSGPGGETQYFGPGTRLLVL.

This chain links TRBV20-1 with TRBJ2-1, with D perhaps TRBD2 (6 bases). Between the trimmed V and J ends, which lost 1 base and 7 bases, there was a span of 17 bases. The CDR3 totals 15 residues. The germline gives CDR1 DFQATT, CDR2 SNEGSKA (reference sequence). DNA of the CDR3: TGCAGTGCTAGAGGTTGGCGGGGCCGGGAGAATGAGCAGTTCTTC. Its translation: CSARGWRGRENEQFF.

The rearrangement joins TRBV5-1 to TRBJ2-5; D may be TRBD2 (6 bases). Germline CDR1 SGHRS, CDR2 YFSETQ. The CDR3 sequence is 15 residues long. The V end was cut by 6 bases, the J end by 2 bases, with 17 bases between. CDR3 bases: TGCGCCAGCACCGTGGGGTCAGGGAGGCAAGAGACCCAGTACTTC. Amino acids: CASTVGSGRQETQYF.

This clonotype was seen repeatedly, ten times or more. CDR3 coding DNA: TGTGCCAGCAGCCCCGGGGCGGGCTCCTACAATGAGCAGTTCTTC. It translates to CASSPGAGSYNEQFF. The V gene is TRBV12-3 or TRBV12-4, the J gene TRBJ2-1, with D perhaps matching TRBD1 or TRBD2 (5 bases each). The CDR3 is 15 amino acids. Trimming removed 6 bases at V and 0 bases at J, with 12 bases between.

This clonotype was detected ten times or more. The V gene is TRBV27, the J gene TRBJ2-7; D is perhaps TRBD1 (6 bases). This CDR3 has 13 amino acids. The germline V and J ends were trimmed by 10 bases and 3 bases, with 16 bases remaining between them. Per the germline V gene, CDR1 is MNHEY and CDR2 is SMNVEV (reference sequence). The CDR3 spells CATRRGSYYEQYF. CDR3 DNA sequence: TGTGCCACTCGAAGGGGGAGCTACTACGAGCAGTACTTC.

CDR3 nucleotide sequence: TGCAGCGTAATCGACAGGCGAACTTCCTACGAGCAGTACTTC. It encodes CSVIDRRTSYEQYF. The chain has TRBV29-1 and TRBJ2-7; tentative D call: TRBD1 (6 bases). Trimming stripped 6 bases from V and 1 base from J, with 16 bases between. Germline values: CDR1 SQVTM, CDR2 ANQGSEA. CDR3 size: 14 residues.

V and J are TRBV9 and TRBJ1-1; perhaps TRBD1 as D (5 bases). Deletions cut 0 bases from V and 6 bases from J, with 18 bases between. The CDR3 spans 16 residues. The V gene's germline CDR1 is SGDLS and CDR2 YYNGEE. As DNA, the CDR3 is TGTGCCAGCAGCGTAGCCATGGGGCTTGGGTCTCCTGAAGCTTTCTTT. Translation gives CASSVAMGLGSPEAFF.

This clonotype was detected ten times or more. The chain uses TRBV3-1 and TRBJ2-5; D is possibly TRBD1 (6 bases). The CDR3 length is 14 residues. V lost 6 bases, J lost 4 bases, and 15 bases lay in between. CDR1 is LGHDT, CDR2 YNNKEL, per germline (reference sequence). In nucleotides, the CDR3 is TGTGCCAGCAGTCTACAGGGACGAGCAGAGACCCAGTACTTC. This encodes CASSLQGRAETQYF.

At least ten counts were recorded for this clonotype. V gene TRBV7-9 combines with J gene TRBJ2-3, with D hard to call. The germline CDR1 and CDR2 sequences are SEHNR and FQNEAQ (reference sequence). The CDR3 consists of 14 residues. V lost 7 bases and J lost 0, with 11 bases in between. The CDR3 region has the DNA TGTGCCAGCAACCTCAGCCCTAGCACAGATACGCAGTATTTT. Protein product: CASNLSPSTDTQYF.

This clonotype was seen at least ten times. The CDR3, as DNA: TGTGCCAGCAGCTTAACAGGGGACCGCGGCTACACCTTC. It encodes CASSLTGDRGYTF. The chain couples TRBV7-9 to TRBJ1-2; 7 bases line up with TRBD1. V shed 2 bases, J shed 8 bases, and the junction held 5 bases outside the gene matches. The CDR3 loop spans 13 amino acids. The germline gives CDR1 SEHNR, CDR2 FQNEAQ (reference sequence).

CDR3 in amino acids: CSVGRGGTRDTEAFF. For the CDR3, the DNA is TGCAGCGTTGGGAGGGGAGGGACGCGGGACACTGAAGCTTTCTTT. The chain links TRBV29-1 to TRBJ1-1; a weak D match, TRBD1 (5 bases). V lost 4 bases and J 3 bases, leaving 18 bases between the germline ends. This CDR3 spans 15 amino acids. Germline V gene sequence: CDR1 SQVTM, CDR2 ANQGSEA.

This clonotype was counted only a few times. The J gene is TRBJ2-1, the V gene TRBV5-6; 9 bases fit TRBD1. Germline loops: CDR1 SGHDT, CDR2 YYEEEE. The CDR3 contains 15 residues. V was clipped by 2 bases and J by 6 bases; unmatched bases: 6. The CDR3 nucleotides are TGTGCCAGCAGCTTCTGGGACAGGGAGGCCAATGAGCAGTTCTTC. Protein product: CASSFWDREANEQFF.